Below are 30 T cell receptor beta chains sequenced from a single sample in a study of T cell repertoires in cytomegalovirus infection. Each CDR3 protein gets one entry after TCRdb re-called the reads with MiXCR. The table records about 69,000 distinct CDR3 sequences, about 29% of them present only once. The antigens for these receptors are not known. Source: CD8+ T cells from cultured PBMCs, taken from culture after CMV antigen stimulation. The receptors were sampled from a human donor in good health (CMV status not recorded). Some clones in this sample may be carry-over from other donors' samples.

This clonotype was seen only a few times. This chain links TRBV6-2 or TRBV6-3 with TRBJ2-7, with D possibly matching TRBD2 (5 bases). This CDR3 is 14 amino acids long. V was trimmed by 3 bases and J by 7 bases, leaving 16 bases between them. Germline values: CDR1 MNHEY, CDR2 SVGEGT. The CDR3 region has the DNA TGTGCCAGCAGTTATGTGGGTCCCCGGAGGGAGCAGTACTTC. Its translation is CASSYVGPRREQYF.

The table lists this clonotype with many counts. The chain couples TRBV7-8 to TRBJ2-1, with 7 bases identical to TRBD1. The CDR3 loop spans 14 amino acids. The germline gives CDR1 SGHVS, CDR2 FQNEAQ. J was trimmed by 10 bases and V by 1 base; bases with no gene match: 7. For the CDR3, the DNA is TGTGCCAGCAGCTTAGAGAATAGGGACAGAGAGCAGTTCTTC. Its translation is CASSLENRDREQFF.

The chain employs TRBV7-2 and TRBJ2-2, with no clear D. The CDR3 runs 17 residues. The V end lost 3 bases, the J end lost 0 bases, and 14 bases lay between the germline ends. CDR1 and CDR2 (germline): SGHTA, FQGNSA. The CDR3, as DNA: TGTGCCAGCAGCTTGATTTTGACTCTGACGAACACCGGGGAGCTGTTTTTT. Translating it yields CASSLILTLTNTGELFF.

The chain links TRBV19 to TRBJ2-1; D unresolved. Trimming cost V 0 bases and J 0 bases, with 12 bases left between them. This CDR3 contains 17 residues. The germline V gene has CDR1 LNHDA and CDR2 SQIVND (reference sequence). The CDR3 region has the DNA TGTGCCAGTAGTATAGATTACGCACTAAGCTCCTACAATGAGCAGTTCTTC. Translated: CASSIDYALSSYNEQFF.

This clonotype was seen a few times. J is TRBJ1-1 and V is TRBV4-1, with TRBD1 identical over 7 bases. Germline CDR1 is MGHRA and CDR2 is YSYEKL. The CDR3 extends over 15 amino acids. Trimming took 0 bases from V and 6 from J; bases not matched to a gene: 7. The CDR3 DNA sequence: TGCGCCAGCAGCCAAGATTACAGGGGAATTTCTGAAGCTTTCTTT. Amino acid sequence: CASSQDYRGISEAFF.

The chain couples TRBV19 to TRBJ2-5; D is undetermined. Per germline, CDR1 LNHDA and CDR2 SQIVND (reference sequence). Trimming stripped 2 bases from V and 3 bases from J, with 7 bases between. This CDR3 spans 13 amino acids. CDR3 loop: CASSIYGEETQYF. The CDR3, as DNA: TGTGCCAGTAGTATATATGGAGAAGAGACCCAGTACTTC. Full variable domain (remainder filled in from reference TRBV19 and TRBJ2-5): DGGITQSPKYLFRKEGQNVTLSCEQNLNHDAMYWYRQDPGQGLRLIYYSQIVNDFQKGDIAEGYSVSREKKESFPLTVTSAQKNPTAFYLCASSIYGEETQYFGPGTRLLVL.

The chain combines TRBV2 with TRBJ2-7; D possibly corresponds to TRBD2 (5 bases). Germline CDR1 SNHLY, CDR2 FYNNEI. This CDR3 is built from 14 residues. V shed 4 bases and J shed 6 bases, with 16 bases lying between them. The CDR3 loop reads CASSVPQETTEQYF. The CDR3 nucleotides read TGTGCCAGCAGTGTGCCGCAGGAGACTACCGAGCAGTACTTC.

In its sample, this clonotype was seen a few times. This chain uses TRBV7-6 with TRBJ2-1; D unresolved. The CDR3 consists of 13 residues. Trimming took off 1 base at V and 5 bases at J, with 6 bases between the two ends. CDR1 and CDR2 from the germline V gene are SGHVS and FNYEAQ. The CDR3 loop reads CASSLGLNNEQFF. The CDR3 DNA follows: TGTGCCAGCAGCTTAGGGTTAAACAATGAGCAGTTCTTC.

Only a few counts were recorded for this clonotype. The chain employs TRBV11-2 and TRBJ2-3; weak D call: TRBD2 (5 bases). Germline CDR1 SGHAT, CDR2 FQNNGV. Deletions cut 5 bases from V and 4 bases from J, with 10 bases between. The CDR3 spans 13 residues. The CDR3: CASSLHGADTQYF. CDR3 DNA: TGTGCCAGCAGCCTCCACGGGGCAGATACGCAGTATTTT.

This clonotype was seen repeatedly, ten times or more. This chain connects TRBV7-9 to TRBJ2-1; D tentatively fits TRBD1 or TRBD2 (5 bases each). The CDR3 is made up of 16 amino acids. V lost 5 bases, J lost 6 bases, and 20 bases lay in between. Germline V CDR1 and CDR2: SEHNR, FQNEAQ (reference sequence). The CDR3 loop is CASSDRGPRVFNEQFF. CDR3 nucleotides: TGTGCCAGCAGCGATCGGGGACCGAGGGTATTCAATGAGCAGTTCTTC.

The V gene is TRBV20-1, the J gene TRBJ1-1, with D perhaps TRBD1 (5 bases). This CDR3 contains 11 residues. The germline V and J ends were trimmed by 2 bases and 7 bases, with 8 bases remaining between them. The germline CDR1 and CDR2 sequences are DFQATT and SNEGSKA (reference sequence). The DNA of the CDR3 is TGCAGTGCTAGACGACAGCTTGAAGCTTTCTTT. As protein: CSARRQLEAFF.

The J gene is TRBJ2-1, the V gene TRBV27, with unresolved D. The ends were cut back, 4 bases at V and 4 bases at J, with 11 bases in the middle. The CDR3 runs 14 residues. Germline V gene data show CDR1 as MNHEY and CDR2 as SMNVEV (reference sequence). The CDR3 loop is CASSWAPMYNEQFF. The CDR3 DNA follows: TGTGCCAGCAGTTGGGCCCCGATGTACAATGAGCAGTTCTTC.

This clonotype has just one count. V usage is TRBV20-1 and J usage is TRBJ1-2; a possible D gene is TRBD1 (6 bases). The CDR3 covers 13 residues. V shed 0 bases and J shed 3 bases, with 8 bases lying between them. Germline V gives CDR1 DFQATT, CDR2 SNEGSKA (reference sequence). CDR3 in DNA: TGCAGTGCTAGAGACACAGGGCACTATGGCTACACCTTC. This sequence encodes CSARDTGHYGYTF.

The sample holds a few counts of this clonotype. DNA of the CDR3: TGTGCCAGCAGCGTCATCAACAGTATGAACACTGAAGCTTTCTTT. Translating it yields CASSVINSMNTEAFF. V and J are TRBV9 and TRBJ1-1; D call uncertain. CDR1 is SGDLS and CDR2 is YYNGEE in the germline V gene. The CDR3 consists of 15 residues. V dropped 2 bases and J dropped 0 bases, with 11 bases sitting between them.

There are a few counts of this clonotype. CDR3 amino acids: CASSFPGYNEQYF. CDR3 nucleotides: TGTGCCAGCAGCTTTCCCGGGTACAACGAGCAGTACTTC. V is TRBV7-9 and J is TRBJ2-7; D gene uncertain. Germline V gene lookup returns CDR1 SEHNR and CDR2 FQNEAQ (reference sequence). The CDR3 loop spans 13 amino acids. V gave up 3 bases and J gave up 5 bases, with 11 bases separating them. Full variable domain (remainder filled in from reference TRBV7-9 and TRBJ2-7): DTGVSQNPRHKITKRGQNVTFRCDPISEHNRLYWYRQTLGQGPEFLTYFQNEAQLEKSRLLSDRFSAERPKGSFSTLEIQRTEQGDSAMYLCASSFPGYNEQYFGPGTRLTVT.

Many counts were recorded for this clonotype. This chain joins TRBV3-1 and TRBJ2-7, with D unclear. The V end lost 0 bases, the J end lost 4 bases, and 16 bases lay between the germline ends. CDR1 and CDR2 from the germline V gene are LGHDT and YNNKEL (reference sequence). This CDR3 region has 16 residues. The DNA for the CDR3 is TGTGCCAGCAGCCAAGATCTTCGGACGTACGGGTACGAGCAGTACTTC. The encoded protein is CASSQDLRTYGYEQYF.

This clonotype was counted between two and nine times. V and J are TRBV29-1 and TRBJ1-3; D is ambiguous. The V end was cut by 5 bases, the J end by 0 bases, with 14 bases between. CDR3 size: 15 residues. Germline V gene sequence: CDR1 SQVTM, CDR2 ANQGSEA. CDR3 sequence: CSVYVTSGSGNTIYF. The CDR3 region has the DNA TGCAGCGTTTACGTCACATCAGGCTCTGGAAACACCATATATTTT.

The chain recombines TRBV6-1 with TRBJ2-7; the D gene is possibly TRBD2 (6 bases). The CDR3 length is 13 residues. Trimming shortened V by 7 bases and J by 3 bases, and 13 bases separated the two germline ends. Germline V gene sequence: CDR1 MNHNS, CDR2 SASEGT. The CDR3 nucleotides read TGTGCCAGCAAAATCCGCGGGAACTACGAGCAGTACTTC. As protein: CASKIRGNYEQYF.

In this sample, this clonotype turned up once. The chain combines TRBV7-2 with TRBJ2-7, with D unresolved. CDR3 length: 13 residues. The germline V and J ends were trimmed by 5 bases and 3 bases, with 11 bases remaining between them. Germline V lookup: CDR1 SGHTA, CDR2 FQGNSA. This chain's CDR3 is CASSPSAGYEQYV. CDR3 DNA sequence: TGTGCCAGCAGCCCGTCGGCAGGCTACGAGCAGTACGTC.

The sample holds a few counts of this clonotype. CDR3 DNA: TGTGCCAGCAGCCCGGGGACTAGCGTCTACGAGCAGTACTTC. This sequence encodes CASSPGTSVYEQYF. The chain employs TRBV7-4 and TRBJ2-7, with TRBD2 matching over 10 bases. Unmatched junction bases numbered 4, after V lost 5 bases and J lost 3 bases. CDR1 SGHVT and CDR2 SQSDAQ come from the germline V gene. The CDR3 spans 14 residues.

This clonotype was detected many times. The chain carries TRBV4-3 and TRBJ2-6; no firm D call. The CDR3 has 18 amino acids. The germline CDR1 and CDR2 sequences are LGHNA and YSLEER. V was trimmed by 1 base and J by 0 bases, leaving 13 bases between them. The CDR3 DNA is TGCGCCAGCAGCCAAGGTAGTGGGTTGGTCTCTGGGGCCAACGTCCTGACTTTC. Protein sequence: CASSQGSGLVSGANVLTF.

This clonotype was seen only a few times. The gene calls are TRBV19 and TRBJ2-1, with D perhaps matching TRBD1 (6 bases). The CDR3 loop spans 15 amino acids. CDR1 and CDR2 from the germline V gene are LNHDA and SQIVND (reference sequence). Deletions cut 1 base from V and 8 bases from J, with 15 bases between. Here the CDR3 DNA reads TGTGCCAGTAGTATAGGTCAGGGGTGGGGCGATGAGCAGTTCTTC. Translated, it gives CASSIGQGWGDEQFF.

The table lists this clonotype with a few counts. V gene TRBV6-1 combines with J gene TRBJ2-7; 8 nucleotides align to TRBD2. The V gene end was trimmed by 3 bases and the J gene end by 0 bases; junction bases not matched to a gene: 7. CDR3 length equals 16 residues. The germline V gene has CDR1 MNHNS and CDR2 SASEGT. CDR3 protein: CASSDRGLVFSYEQYF. CDR3 in DNA: TGTGCCAGCAGTGATAGGGGACTAGTGTTCTCCTACGAGCAGTACTTC.

This clonotype occurred many times. V usage is TRBV29-1 and J usage is TRBJ1-3, with D possibly matching TRBD1 (5 bases). The V and J ends lost 4 bases and 4 bases respectively, with 11 bases between them. The germline V gene encodes CDR1 SQVTM and CDR2 ANQGSEA. The CDR3 runs 13 residues. The CDR3 nucleotides read TGCAGCGTTGTTGCAGGGTCCGGAAACACCATATATTTT. It encodes CSVVAGSGNTIYF.

Details on this clonotype: A read error may account for a junction end that differs from germline. The chain employs TRBV7-4 and TRBJ2-7; D possibly matches TRBD1 or TRBD2 (5 bases each). The germline V gene has CDR1 SGHVT and CDR2 SQSDAQ. The CDR3 is 12 residues long. The CDR3 region has the DNA TGTGCCAACAGCTTAGTGGGGGTTGAGCAGTACTTC. Protein sequence: CANSLVGVEQYF.

This clonotype appeared a few times. The chain uses TRBV29-1 and TRBJ1-6; D gene ambiguous. V was trimmed by 5 bases and J by 6 bases, leaving 11 bases between them. The CDR3 length is 13 residues. Germline CDR1 and CDR2: SQVTM and ANQGSEA. This CDR3 is CSVCTDGNSPLHF. The CDR3 DNA reads as TGCAGCGTTTGCACAGATGGTAATTCACCCCTCCACTTT.

V usage is TRBV7-6 and J usage is TRBJ2-7; perhaps D is TRBD1 or TRBD2 (5 bases each). CDR1 is SGHVS and CDR2 is FNYEAQ in the germline V gene. The CDR3 contains 15 residues. Trimming stripped 5 bases from V and 5 bases from J, with 19 bases between. The CDR3 protein is CASSPRWTGTHEQYF. The DNA for the CDR3 is TGTGCCAGCAGCCCCAGGTGGACCGGGACGCACGAGCAGTACTTC.

This chain uses TRBV5-1 with TRBJ2-5; TRBD2 aligns across 8 bases. The germline CDR1 and CDR2 sequences are SGHRS and YFSETQ. With V trimmed by 3 bases and J by 2 bases, 6 bases remained unmatched. This CDR3 is 15 amino acids long. The CDR3: CASSSSGSKQETQYF. The CDR3 region has the DNA TGCGCCAGCAGCTCGAGCGGGAGTAAACAAGAGACCCAGTACTTC.

The CDR3 sequence is CASSQLGTGEYGYTF. Here the CDR3 DNA reads TGTGCCAGCAGCCAACTTGGAACAGGGGAGTATGGCTACACCTTC. The chain links TRBV14 to TRBJ1-2, with 7 positions matching TRBD1. The CDR3 has 15 amino acids. V lost 2 bases, J lost 5 bases, and 8 bases stayed unmatched. In germline, CDR1 is SGHDN, CDR2 FVKESK.

The V call is TRBV28, the J call TRBJ2-1, with TRBD2 matching 8 bases. V lost 5 bases to trimming and J lost 6 bases; unmatched junction nucleotides: 15. Germline values: CDR1 MDHEN, CDR2 SYDVKM. The length of the CDR3 is 17 residues. The CDR3 is CASSPPGGARGGNEQFF. CDR3 DNA sequence: TGTGCCAGCAGTCCACCGGGAGGGGCGAGGGGGGGCAATGAGCAGTTCTTC.